This entry features one T cell receptor beta chain sequence. Its antigen is not identified. The data originate from a study of Ad26.COV2.S vaccination and SARS-CoV-2 variants. The overall study: The authors gave Ad26.COV2.S intramuscularly, either once or twice 56 days apart. Study-wide results and caveats: Researchers cautioned that TCR breadth and depth analyses may have underestimated total T cell responses.

The J segment lost 10 bases and the V segment lost 2 bases, leaving 8 bases of the junction unmatched. Germline V gene lookup returns CDR1 MNHNS and CDR2 SASEGT. The length of the CDR3 is 15 residues. Profiling relied on immunoSEQ multiplex PCR, and the TCRdb table lists in-frame clones only, not all of them. Among around 320,000 clones listed, around 90% were seen once. The treatment: some 20 received Ad26.COV2.S at low or high dose, single or two shots; a few received placebo; per-sample allocation not given. Samples came from day 63 after the first vaccine or placebo injection. Built on an Ad26 vector, the vaccine expressed Wuhan-strain SARS-CoV-2 spike.

The TCR comes from a person between 18 and 60 years old who received the Ad26.COV2.S COVID-19 vaccine or a placebo. The chain joins TRBV6-1 to TRBJ1-4; 9 bases fit TRBD1. Sequenced material: peripheral blood, taken in a trial of Ad26.COV2.S vaccine versus placebo. CDR3 loop: CASSELIQTGGKLFF. The CDR3 DNA reads TGTGCCAGCAGTGAACTAATACAGACAGGGGGAAAACTGTTTTTT.